The 32 T cell receptor beta chains reported below all come from one sample, sequenced in a study of blood T cell repertoires in COVID-19. The method was immunoSEQ multiplex PCR; TCRdb's version includes in-frame clones alone and lacks a portion of them. Among 60,000 or so clones listed, over 80% were seen once. The sample taken for sequencing was peripheral blood. These receptors all stem from a man aged 25 to 40 with COVID-19, enrolled during active disease.

The chain is built from TRBV28 and TRBJ1-2, with a weak D call TRBD1 (6 bases). The CDR3 runs to 15 residues. Per germline, CDR1 MDHEN and CDR2 SYDVKM. Trimming took 6 bases from V and 8 from J, leaving 22 bases between them. DNA for the CDR3: TGTGCCAGCAGGCTTCCAAATACGGGGACACAAGGCTACACCTTC. It encodes CASRLPNTGTQGYTF.

The V call is TRBV4-3, the J call TRBJ1-2; a weak D match, TRBD1 (5 bases). The CDR3 covers 17 residues. V was pared by 5 bases and J by 8 bases, with 27 bases between. Germline V CDR1 and CDR2: LGHNA, YSLEER. CDR3 residues: CASSEAVAAGPPRGYTF. CDR3 in DNA: TGCGCCAGCAGCGAAGCCGTAGCGGCAGGGCCACCTCGAGGCTACACCTTC.

The chain is built from TRBV19 and TRBJ1-1; no firm D call. CDR1 and CDR2 (germline): LNHDA, SQIVND (reference sequence). The V end was cut by 9 bases, the J end by 1 base, with 6 bases between. The CDR3 has 11 residues. The chain's CDR3 is CASAGNTEAFF. The CDR3 coding sequence is TGTGCCAGCGCGGGGAACACTGAAGCTTTCTTT.

V gene TRBV19 combines with J gene TRBJ2-1; 9 nucleotides line up with TRBD2. Germline trimming cut 1 base from V and 8 bases from J; bases unmatched to any gene: 9. The CDR3 contains 16 residues. Germline values: CDR1 LNHDA, CDR2 SQIVND (reference sequence). CDR3 protein: CASSIGGSGSNYEQFF. The CDR3 coding sequence is TGTGCCAGTAGTATAGGGGGTAGCGGGAGTAACTATGAGCAGTTCTTC. The full variable domain, in which reference TRBV19 and TRBJ2-1 provide the parts outside the CDR3, is DGGITQSPKYLFRKEGQNVTLSCEQNLNHDAMYWYRQDPGQGLRLIYYSQIVNDFQKGDIAEGYSVSREKKESFPLTVTSAQKNPTAFYLCASSIGGSGSNYEQFFGPGTRLTVL.

In this sample, this clone turned up once. The CDR3 DNA reads as TGCGCCAGCAGCGTTCAGGGTCCTGGAAACACCATATATTTT. It encodes CASSVQGPGNTIYF. The V call is TRBV5-1, the J call TRBJ1-3; D is possibly TRBD1 (5 bases). This CDR3 comprises 14 residues. Trimming shortened V by 4 bases and J by 2 bases, and 10 bases separated the two germline ends. Germline-derived CDR1 and CDR2 are SGHRS and YFSETQ.

The chain employs TRBV7-2 and TRBJ2-1; the match to TRBD2 covers 13 bases. V gave up 5 bases and J gave up 5 bases; unmatched junction bases: 3. This CDR3 has 15 amino acids. Germline V gives CDR1 SGHTA, CDR2 FQGNSA. The CDR3 reads CASSAGLAGNNEQFF. In DNA, the CDR3 is TGTGCCAGCAGCGCGGGACTAGCGGGAAACAATGAGCAGTTCTTC.

The V call is TRBV6-1, the J call TRBJ2-7; D remains ambiguous. The germline gives CDR1 MNHNS, CDR2 SASEGT. V was shortened by 2 bases and J by 3 bases, with 5 bases between the two germline ends. The CDR3 has 12 residues. CDR3 DNA sequence: TGTGCCAGCAGTGAACTCAGCTACGAGCAGTACTTC. It is translated as CASSELSYEQYF.

J is TRBJ2-6 and V is TRBV9; D is possibly TRBD1 (6 bases). The CDR3 has 15 residues. Trimming took off 6 bases at V and 4 bases at J, with 14 bases between the two ends. CDR1 and CDR2 from the germline V gene are SGDLS and YYNGEE. CDR3 protein: CASTLYRAGANVLTF. The CDR3 DNA reads TGTGCCAGCACCCTCTACAGGGCCGGGGCCAACGTCCTGACTTTC. The full variable domain, completed using reference TRBV9 and TRBJ2-6, is DSGVTQTPKHLITATGQRVTLRCSPRSGDLSVYWYQQSLDQGLQFLIQYYNGEERAKGNILERFSAQQFPDLHSELNLSSLELGDSALYFCASTLYRAGANVLTFGAGSRLTVL.

This chain uses TRBV3-1 (or the pseudogene TRBV3-2) with TRBJ2-1; perhaps TRBD2 as D (5 bases). This CDR3 has 12 residues. Trimming took off 2 bases at V and 8 bases at J, with 7 bases between the two ends. Germline CDR1 and CDR2: LGHDT and YNNKEL (reference sequence). Here the CDR3 DNA reads TGTGCCAGCAGCCAAACTAGGTATGAGCAGTTCTTC. This codes for CASSQTRYEQFF.

The rearrangement joins TRBV3-1 (or the pseudogene TRBV3-2) to TRBJ1-3; D gene unclear. With 4 bases removed from V and 0 bases from J, the gap between germline ends came to 10 bases. The CDR3 contains 15 residues. Per the germline V gene, CDR1 is LGHDT and CDR2 is YNNKEL (reference sequence). The CDR3 loop reads CASSRGVTSGNTIYF. The CDR3 DNA sequence: TGTGCCAGCAGCCGAGGCGTAACCTCTGGAAACACCATATATTTT.

The genes are TRBV7-2 and TRBJ1-5; a possible D gene is TRBD1 (5 bases). Trimming cost V 7 bases and J 2 bases, with 12 bases left between them. The germline CDR1 and CDR2 sequences are SGHTA and FQGNSA. The CDR3 has 14 amino acids. This CDR3 is CASTSGGGNQPQHF. In DNA, the CDR3 is TGTGCCAGCACCTCGGGAGGGGGCAATCAGCCCCAGCATTTT. Full variable domain (remainder filled in from reference TRBV7-2 and TRBJ1-5): GAGVSQSPSNKVTEKGKDVELRCDPISGHTALYWYRQSLGQGLEFLIYFQGNSAPDKSGLPSDRFSAERTGGSVSTLTIQRTQQEDSAVYLCASTSGGGNQPQHFGDGTRLSIL.

V gene TRBV7-3 combines with J gene TRBJ1-1; D unresolved. The V gene's germline CDR1 is SGHTA and CDR2 FQGTGA. The CDR3 spans 13 residues. Trimming took 5 bases from V and 1 from J, leaving 8 bases between them. The CDR3 nucleotides read TGTGCCAGCAGCGTGGACTGGAACACTGAAGCTTTCTTT. It specifies CASSVDWNTEAFF.

V is TRBV9 and J is TRBJ1-2; weak D call: TRBD1 (5 bases). V shed 4 bases and J shed 7 bases, with 17 bases lying between them. CDR1 is SGDLS and CDR2 is YYNGEE in the germline V gene. This CDR3 comprises 14 residues. The CDR3 spells CASSSDGGTGGYTF. The CDR3 DNA sequence: TGTGCCAGCAGCTCAGACGGGGGAACAGGTGGCTACACCTTC.

V gene TRBV24-1 combines with J gene TRBJ2-1, with a possible D match to TRBD1 (6 bases). The CDR3 is made up of 15 amino acids. V shed 4 bases and J shed 4 bases, with 13 bases lying between them. Germline V gene data show CDR1 as KGHDR and CDR2 as SFDVKD. For the CDR3, the DNA is TGTGCCACCAGTGACCCTTACAGGGAATACAATGAGCAGTTCTTC. This encodes CATSDPYREYNEQFF.

This chain connects TRBV28 to TRBJ2-1; TRBD2 aligns across 10 bases. The CDR3 is made up of 13 amino acids. Trimming cost V 4 bases and J 15 bases; bases outside gene matches: 9. Germline CDR1 reads MDHEN; CDR2 reads SYDVKM. CDR3 DNA: TGTGCCAGCAGTTGGGTAGCGGGAGGCGGTGCGTTCTTC. Protein: CASSWVAGGGAFF.

The rearrangement joins TRBV6-1 to TRBJ1-5, with 7 bases fitting TRBD1. V shed 1 base and J 4 bases; nucleotides not matched to a gene: 4. Per germline, CDR1 MNHNS and CDR2 SASEGT. CDR3 size: 15 residues. The DNA for the CDR3 is TGTGCCAGCAGTGAAGTGGGACAGTCGAATCAGCCCCAGCATTTT. This gives the protein CASSEVGQSNQPQHF.

The chain employs TRBV15 and TRBJ2-7, with 7 positions matching TRBD1. This CDR3 contains 17 residues. The germline V gene has CDR1 LNHNV and CDR2 YYDKDF (reference sequence). V trimming: 0 bases; J trimming: 3 bases; junction bases outside the gene matches: 11. In nucleotides, the CDR3 is TGTGCCACCAGCAGAGATCCCCCTACGGGACAGATCTACGAGCAGTACTTC. Translating it yields CATSRDPPTGQIYEQYF.

The CDR3 reads CAWTGTGAYEQYF. CDR3 bases: TGTGCCTGGACCGGGACAGGAGCCTACGAGCAGTACTTC. V is TRBV30 and J is TRBJ2-7, with 8 bases fitting TRBD1. Germline V gene data show CDR1 as GTSNPN and CDR2 as SVGIG (reference sequence). The CDR3 runs 13 residues. Unmatched junction bases numbered 4, after V lost 4 bases and J lost 2 bases.

The chain joins TRBV6-6 to TRBJ2-7; 10 bases are a match to TRBD1. The CDR3 runs to 14 residues. V lost 5 bases to trimming and J lost 3 bases; unmatched junction nucleotides: 4. CDR1 and CDR2 (germline): MNHNY, SVGAGI (reference sequence). CDR3 protein: CASSPRTGGYEQYF. For the CDR3, the DNA is TGTGCCAGCAGTCCCCGGACAGGGGGCTACGAGCAGTACTTC.

This clone showed up just a few times. The rearrangement links TRBV4-2 to TRBJ1-6; 7 positions agree with TRBD1. The CDR3 length is 16 residues. After removal of 6 bases from V and 7 bases from J, the junction contained 12 bases not matched to a gene. CDR1 and CDR2 from the germline V gene are LGHNA and YNFKEQ. The CDR3 sequence is CASSTAQGGGNSPLHF. The CDR3 DNA reads TGTGCCAGCAGTACGGCTCAGGGGGGTGGAAATTCACCCCTCCACTTT.

This chain connects TRBV9 to TRBJ1-2, with 7 bases that match TRBD1. In germline, CDR1 is SGDLS, CDR2 YYNGEE. CDR3 length equals 14 residues. J gave up 6 bases and V 4 bases, and 9 bases lay outside the gene matches. CDR3 coding DNA: TGTGCCAGCAGCACCCAGAACAGGGGAAATGGCTACACCTTC. Protein: CASSTQNRGNGYTF.

This chain uses TRBV21-1 with TRBJ1-4; TRBD1, the table's D call, lacks a check against the DNA. TRBV21-1 is flagged as a pseudogene. This CDR3 has 13 residues. CDR3 protein: CASNMDRVEKLFF. The CDR3 coding sequence is TGTGCCAGCAATATGGACAGGGTTGAAAAACTGTTTTTT.

The rearrangement joins TRBV9 to TRBJ1-2, with TRBD1 matching 9 bases. J lost 2 bases, V lost 2 bases, and 10 bases had no gene match. This CDR3 is built from 17 residues. CDR1 is SGDLS and CDR2 is YYNGEE in the germline V gene. The CDR3 DNA follows: TGTGCCAGCAGCGTCGGACAGGGGAGGATGGGGAACTATGGCTACACCTTC. As protein: CASSVGQGRMGNYGYTF.

This clone was seen once. This rearrangement joins TRBV19 to TRBJ2-5; TRBD2 is a possible D gene (6 bases). V dropped 5 bases and J dropped 5 bases, with 18 bases sitting between them. Germline-derived CDR1 and CDR2 are LNHDA and SQIVND (reference sequence). There are 15 residues in the CDR3. This CDR3 reads CASSSQTAGRETQYF. CDR3 nucleotide sequence: TGTGCCAGTAGTTCACAGACAGCGGGTCGGGAGACCCAGTACTTC.

This sequence joins TRBV19 and TRBJ1-6; TRBD1 is a possible D gene (5 bases). There are 15 residues in the CDR3. Germline loops: CDR1 LNHDA, CDR2 SQIVND (reference sequence). The germline V and J ends were trimmed by 7 bases and 6 bases, with 16 bases remaining between them. The CDR3 sequence is CASTLGGGCNSPLHF. In DNA, the CDR3 is TGTGCCAGTACCCTTGGGGGGGGGTGTAATTCACCCCTCCACTTT.

The chain links TRBV20-1 to TRBJ1-1; no definite D call. Looked up from germline, CDR1 is DFQATT and CDR2 is SNEGSKA (reference sequence). This CDR3 is 12 amino acids long. V was cut by 3 bases and J by 7 bases, with 12 bases left in between. CDR3 nucleotide sequence: TGCAGTGCTAGTAACCGAGCATTTGAAGCTTTCTTT. The encoded protein is CSASNRAFEAFF.

The gene calls are TRBV2 and TRBJ1-1; perhaps TRBD1 as D (5 bases). V lost 7 bases and J lost 11, with 17 bases in between. Germline V gene lookup returns CDR1 SNHLY and CDR2 FYNNEI. The CDR3 is 12 residues long. DNA of the CDR3: TGTGCCAGCACCTCACAGGAGTTAAGCGCTTTCTTT. Amino acids: CASTSQELSAFF.

DNA for the CDR3: TGTGCCAGCAGCGTAGGGCTAGCGGGAGCCAGCACAGATACGCAGTATTTT. This translates into CASSVGLAGASTDTQYF. The rearrangement uses TRBV9 and TRBJ2-3, with 10 bases lining up with TRBD2. V trimming: 0 bases; J trimming: 0 bases; junction bases outside the gene matches: 4. This CDR3 has 17 amino acids. Germline V gene data show CDR1 as SGDLS and CDR2 as YYNGEE.

The DNA of the CDR3 is TGTGCCAGCAGTTACTCGAAACCTCAGGCCCAAGAGACCCAGTACTTC. This sequence encodes CASSYSKPQAQETQYF. This rearrangement joins TRBV6-5 to TRBJ2-5; D gene ambiguous. V was cut by 0 bases and J by 1 base, with 12 bases left in between. The V gene's germline CDR1 is MNHEY and CDR2 SVGAGI. The CDR3 runs to 16 residues.

The gene calls are TRBV5-4 and TRBJ2-5; 9 positions match TRBD1. J was trimmed by 5 bases and V by 0 bases; bases with no gene match: 8. This CDR3 is built from 16 residues. Germline CDR1 and CDR2: SGHNT and YYREEE (reference sequence). CDR3 DNA sequence: TGTGCCAGCAGCTTGGTCGGGACAGGGATTCGGGAGACCCAGTACTTC. Translation: CASSLVGTGIRETQYF.

This clone appeared a few times. This sequence joins TRBV10-1 and TRBJ2-2; D gene ambiguous. This CDR3 is 14 amino acids long. Trimming left V 0 bases short and J 4 bases short, with 6 bases between. From germline, CDR1 is WNHNN and CDR2 SYGVQD (reference sequence). CDR3 nucleotides: TGCGCCAGCAGTGAGTCCCGGTCCACCGGGGAGCTGTTTTTT. The encoded protein is CASSESRSTGELFF.

CDR3 region: CATSDFENEQFF. The CDR3 DNA sequence: TGTGCCACCAGTGATTTTGAGAATGAGCAGTTCTTC. The chain recombines TRBV24-1 with TRBJ2-1, with D hard to call. Per germline, CDR1 KGHDR and CDR2 SFDVKD. V was cut by 1 base and J by 7 bases, with 4 bases left in between. There are 12 residues in the CDR3.